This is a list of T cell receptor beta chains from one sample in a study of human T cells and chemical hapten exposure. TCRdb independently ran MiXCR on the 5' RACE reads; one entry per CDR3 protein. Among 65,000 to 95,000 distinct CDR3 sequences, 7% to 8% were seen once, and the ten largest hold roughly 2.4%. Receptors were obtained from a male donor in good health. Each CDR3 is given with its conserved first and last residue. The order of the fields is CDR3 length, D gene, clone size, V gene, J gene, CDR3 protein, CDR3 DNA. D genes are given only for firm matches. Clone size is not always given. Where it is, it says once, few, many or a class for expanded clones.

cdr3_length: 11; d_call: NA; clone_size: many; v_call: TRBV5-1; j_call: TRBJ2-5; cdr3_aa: CASTEQETQYF; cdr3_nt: TGCGCCAGCACCGAACAAGAGACCCAGTACTTC
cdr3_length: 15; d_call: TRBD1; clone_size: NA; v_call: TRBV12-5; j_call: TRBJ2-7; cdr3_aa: CASGLTTGGDAEQYF; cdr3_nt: TGTGCTAGTGGTTTAACGACAGGGGGTGATGCTGAGCAGTACTTC
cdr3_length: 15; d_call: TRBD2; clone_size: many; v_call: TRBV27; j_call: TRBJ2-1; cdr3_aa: CASSAGTSGYNEQFF; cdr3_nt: TGTGCCAGCAGCGCCGGGACTAGCGGCTACAATGAGCAGTTCTTC
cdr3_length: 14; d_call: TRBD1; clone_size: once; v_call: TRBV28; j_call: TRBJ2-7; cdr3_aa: CASSTTGTAYEQYF; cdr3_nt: TGTGCCAGCAGCACCACCGGGACAGCGTACGAGCAGTACTTC
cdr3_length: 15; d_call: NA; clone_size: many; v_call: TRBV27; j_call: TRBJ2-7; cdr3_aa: CASSLWRQGTYEQYF; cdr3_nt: TGTGCCAGCAGTTTATGGCGGCAGGGAACCTACGAGCAGTACTTC
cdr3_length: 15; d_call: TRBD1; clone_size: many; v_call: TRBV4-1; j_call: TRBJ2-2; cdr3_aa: CASTQGHLHTGELFF; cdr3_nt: TGCGCCAGCACACAGGGGCACCTCCACACCGGGGAGCTGTTTTTT
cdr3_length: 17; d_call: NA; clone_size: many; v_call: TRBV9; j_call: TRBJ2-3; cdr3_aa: CASSVGPGRDGTDTQYF; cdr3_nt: TGTGCCAGCAGCGTGGGGCCAGGGCGAGACGGGACAGATACGCAGTATTTT
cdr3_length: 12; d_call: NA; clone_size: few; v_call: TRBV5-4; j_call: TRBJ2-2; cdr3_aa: CASSSPSGELFF; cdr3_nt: TGTGCCAGCAGCTCCCCTTCCGGGGAGCTGTTTTTT
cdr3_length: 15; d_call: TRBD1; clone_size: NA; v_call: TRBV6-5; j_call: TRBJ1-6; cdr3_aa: CASSWTTGNNSPLHF; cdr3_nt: TGTGCCAGCAGTTGGACGACAGGGAACAATTCACCCCTCCACTTT
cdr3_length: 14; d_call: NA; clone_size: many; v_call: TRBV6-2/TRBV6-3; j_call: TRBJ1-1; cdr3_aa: CASSYDRVNTEAFF; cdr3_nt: TGTGCCAGCAGTTACGACCGGGTCAACACTGAAGCTTTCTTT
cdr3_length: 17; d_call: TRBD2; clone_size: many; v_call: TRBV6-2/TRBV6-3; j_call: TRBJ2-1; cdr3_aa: CASSYRTSGGATDEQFF; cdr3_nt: TGTGCCAGCAGTTATCGGACTAGCGGGGGGGCCACTGATGAGCAGTTCTTC
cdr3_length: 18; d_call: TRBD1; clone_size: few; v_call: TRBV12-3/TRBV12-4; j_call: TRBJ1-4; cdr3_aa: CASSRFSTGSRANEKLFF; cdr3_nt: TGTGCCAGCAGCCGATTCTCGACAGGGAGTAGAGCTAATGAAAAACTGTTTTTT
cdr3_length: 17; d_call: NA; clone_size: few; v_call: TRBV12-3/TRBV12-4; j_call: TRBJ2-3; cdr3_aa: CASSSYDSPYGTDTQYF; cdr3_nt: TGTGCCAGCAGTTCATACGACAGCCCTTATGGCACAGATACGCAGTATTTT
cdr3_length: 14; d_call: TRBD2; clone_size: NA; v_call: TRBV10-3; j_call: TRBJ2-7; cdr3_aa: CAISGSAGASGQYF; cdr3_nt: TGTGCCATCAGTGGATCAGCGGGAGCCTCCGGGCAGTACTTC
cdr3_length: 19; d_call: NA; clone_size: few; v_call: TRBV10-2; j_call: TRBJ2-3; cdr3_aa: CASSESTRGSGPNTDTQYF; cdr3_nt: TGCGCCAGCAGTGAGTCGACTCGTGGCAGCGGCCCCAACACAGATACGCAGTATTTT
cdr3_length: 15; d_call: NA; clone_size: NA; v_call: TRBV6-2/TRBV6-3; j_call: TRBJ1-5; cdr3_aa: CASSYGGWSNQPQHF; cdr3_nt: TGTGCCAGCAGTTACGGGGGGTGGTCCAATCAGCCCCAGCATTTT
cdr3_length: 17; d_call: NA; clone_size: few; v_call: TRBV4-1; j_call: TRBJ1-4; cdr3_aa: CASSQVWAGATNEKLFF; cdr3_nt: TGCGCCAGCAGCCAAGTCTGGGCCGGCGCAACTAATGAAAAACTGTTTTTT
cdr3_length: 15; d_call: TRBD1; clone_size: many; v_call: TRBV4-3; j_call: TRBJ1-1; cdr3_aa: CASSPGQGAGTEAFF; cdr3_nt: TGCGCCAGCAGCCCAGGACAGGGGGCTGGCACTGAAGCTTTCTTT
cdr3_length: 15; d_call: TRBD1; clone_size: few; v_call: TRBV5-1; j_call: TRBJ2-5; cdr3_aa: CASSSRRTGGETQYF; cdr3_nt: TGCGCCAGCAGCTCACGGAGGACAGGGGGAGAGACCCAGTACTTC
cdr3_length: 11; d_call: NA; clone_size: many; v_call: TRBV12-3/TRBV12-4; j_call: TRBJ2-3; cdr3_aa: CASSLVDTQYF; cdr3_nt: TGTGCCAGCAGTTTGGTCGATACGCAGTATTTT
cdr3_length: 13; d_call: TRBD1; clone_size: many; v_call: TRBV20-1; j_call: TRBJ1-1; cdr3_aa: CSAATGDGTEAFF; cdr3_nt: TGCAGTGCCGCAACAGGGGATGGCACTGAAGCTTTCTTT
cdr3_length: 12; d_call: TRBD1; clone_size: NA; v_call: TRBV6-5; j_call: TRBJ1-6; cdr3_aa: CASRGQDSPLHF; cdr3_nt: TGTGCCAGCAGAGGACAGGATTCACCCCTCCACTTT
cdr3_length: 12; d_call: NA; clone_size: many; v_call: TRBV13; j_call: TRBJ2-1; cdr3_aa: CASSLDGDEQFF; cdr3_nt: TGTGCCAGCAGCTTAGATGGAGATGAGCAGTTCTTC
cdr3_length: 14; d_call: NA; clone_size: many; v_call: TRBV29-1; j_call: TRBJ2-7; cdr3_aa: CSVEIQDTTYEQYF; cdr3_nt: TGCAGCGTTGAAATTCAGGACACAACCTACGAGCAGTACTTC
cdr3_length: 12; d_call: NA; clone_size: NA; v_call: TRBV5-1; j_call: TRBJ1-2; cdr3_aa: CASRQENYGYTF; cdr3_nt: TGCGCCAGCAGACAAGAGAACTATGGCTACACCTTC